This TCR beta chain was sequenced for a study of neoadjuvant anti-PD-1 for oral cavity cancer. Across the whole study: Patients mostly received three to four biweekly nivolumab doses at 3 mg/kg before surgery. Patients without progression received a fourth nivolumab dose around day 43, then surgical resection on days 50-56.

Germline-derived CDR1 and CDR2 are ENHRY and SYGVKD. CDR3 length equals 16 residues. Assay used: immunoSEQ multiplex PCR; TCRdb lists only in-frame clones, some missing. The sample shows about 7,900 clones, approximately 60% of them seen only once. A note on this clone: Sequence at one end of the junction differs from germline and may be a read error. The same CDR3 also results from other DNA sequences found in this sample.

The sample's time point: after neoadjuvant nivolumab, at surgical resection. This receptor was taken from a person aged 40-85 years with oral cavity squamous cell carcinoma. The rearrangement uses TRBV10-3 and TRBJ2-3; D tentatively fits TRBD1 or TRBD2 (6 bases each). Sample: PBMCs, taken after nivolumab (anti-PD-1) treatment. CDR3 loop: CAISEQGLTSTDTQYF. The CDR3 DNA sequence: TGTGCCATTAGTGAACAGGGACTTACTAGCACAGATACGCAGTATTTT.